This T cell receptor (beta chain) was observed in a study of vaccination and CD4 T cells after COVID-19. Study conclusions and caveats: Researchers report that 304 of 307 vaccine-specific clones in convalescent patients proved spike mono-reactive.

The treatment here: roughly 11-day PBMC culture with coronavirus spike peptide pools or control peptides (ViraFEST assay). With the Oncomine TCR Beta short-read assay, DNA from cultured CD4+ T cells was sequenced. Researchers extracted genomic DNA from CD4+ T cells that had been cultured. TCRdb analysed the PCR reads with MiXCR anew, one entry per CDR3 protein. The table includes roughly 14,000 distinct CDR3 sequences, approximately 58% detected once. The sample holds a few counts of this clonotype. No antigen is known for it. This receptor was identified in a human donor who had recovered from COVID-19. The material sequenced was CD4+ T cells from blood, cultured in vitro.

The CDR3 DNA is TGTGCCAGCAGTTACTCGTTGGGGCCCACAGATACGCAGTATTTT. Translating gives CASSYSLGPTDTQYF. V usage is TRBV6-5 and J usage is TRBJ2-3; a weak D match, TRBD1 (5 bases). Trimming left V 0 bases short and J 2 bases short, with 9 bases between. Germline assignment: CDR1 MNHEY and CDR2 SVGAGI. The CDR3 loop spans 15 amino acids.